The present T cell receptor (beta chain) was sequenced within a study of blood T cell repertoires in COVID-19. Across the whole study: Spain, Italy and the United States supplied samples that represented acute and convalescent COVID-19. The analysed material was cDNA or gDNA that came from T cells, B-cell-depleted T cells, or PBMCs.

The length of the CDR3 is 15 residues. V shed 5 bases, J shed 2 bases, and the junction held 6 bases outside the gene matches. CDR1 and CDR2 (germline): MNHEY, SMNVEV (reference sequence). Original analysis: Amplification with reference gene primers provided the estimates of nucleated cell counts. Repertoires were generated with immunoSEQ multiplex PCR, while TCRdb's copy carries only in-frame clones and drops some. D and trimming were read from the DNA, whereas the V and J calls and clone size are those reported in that table. The sample holds 250,000 to 300,000 clones, 75% to 90% seen once. This clone came up once. Seattle patients were enrolled while actively infected and followed longitudinally.

This rearrangement joins TRBV27 to TRBJ2-3; 8 bases align to TRBD2. The sequenced material came from peripheral blood. The sequence derives from a woman in her 70s with COVID-19, enrolled during active disease. CDR3 nucleotides: TGTGCCAGCAGTGCTAGCGGGCCAACCACAGATACGCAGTATTTT. The encoded protein is CASSASGPTTDTQYF.